The clone carrying this T cell receptor (beta chain) was seen many times. Its specificity is not known. This sample is part of a study of identical twins. Template switching supplied a universal primer site; unique molecular identifiers were carried on the cDNA. TCRdb analysed the 5' RACE reads with MiXCR anew, one entry per CDR3 protein. The repertoire holds about 100,000 distinct CDR3 sequences, with just under 6% as singletons. The junction had 7 bases not matched to a gene; V was cut back by 5 bases and J by 7 bases. The CDR3 is 13 residues long. The germline gives CDR1 DFQATT, CDR2 SNEGSKA (reference sequence). Regarding the study as a whole: Cord blood beta clonotypes present at high abundance carried fewer insertions; no such pattern appeared in memory repertoires. Instead of following the same donors, the conclusions were based on cross-sectional statistical analysis. Out-of-frame beta chain sequences displayed weaker excess sharing between twins.

The sequence was obtained from a woman aged 45-60 years in good health. Sequenced input: memory T cells sorted from blood. This chain links TRBV20-1 with TRBJ2-5; TRBD2 aligns across 10 bases. The CDR3 spells CSALAGGRPTQYF. The DNA of the CDR3 is TGCAGTGCTTTAGCGGGAGGCCGTCCGACCCAGTACTTC.